This section outlines one T cell receptor beta chain sequence together with its context. As yet, its antigen is unknown. Clones were sequenced by immunoSEQ multiplex PCR, and TCRdb holds only the in-frame ones, with some missing. The profile shows roughly 700,000 clones, more than 70% of them singletons. The treatment is: around 19 received Ad26.COV2.S at low or high dose, single or two shots; roughly five received placebo; per-sample allocation not given. The samples date from day 63 after the first vaccine or placebo injection. This entry belongs to a study of Ad26.COV2.S vaccination and SARS-CoV-2 variants. V was trimmed by 4 bases and J by 4 bases, leaving 8 bases between them. This CDR3 has 14 amino acids. In germline, CDR1 is MNHNY, CDR2 SVGAGI (reference sequence). Study-level findings and limits: Analytic work on TCR breadth and depth might have understated the full extent of total T cell responses.

This specimen was peripheral blood, taken in a trial of Ad26.COV2.S vaccine versus placebo. The sequence was obtained from a person aged 18-65 years who received the Ad26.COV2.S COVID-19 vaccine or a placebo. The chain links TRBV6-6 to TRBJ1-6; weak D call: TRBD1 (5 bases). This CDR3 is CASSLGTYNSPLHF. As DNA, the CDR3 is TGTGCCAGCAGTTTAGGGACTTATAATTCACCCCTCCACTTT.